This TCR beta chain was obtained from a study of chemoradiotherapy in HPV16-positive cancers. Study-level information: A couple of HPV16-positive patients' cells yielded candidate HPV-specific clones and common motifs.

Over chemoradiotherapy, repertoires were sampled more than once. The V end lost 3 bases, the J end lost 0 bases, and 16 bases lay between the germline ends. This CDR3 is 17 amino acids long. In germline, CDR1 is KGHSH, CDR2 LQKENI. Study-wide findings and caveats: Candidate HPV-specific clones and E7-related TCR motifs grew in tumor during treatment. For HPV16-positive patients, expanding HPV-responsive T cells associated with longer recurrence-free survival.

Profiling relied on immunoSEQ multiplex PCR, and the TCRdb table lists in-frame clones only, not all of them. The sample records fewer than 40,000 clones, 80% to 95% being singletons. Of note for this clone: The target antigen is unknown.

The rearrangement links TRBV18 to TRBJ2-3; possibly TRBD1 or TRBD2 for D (5 bases each). The sequences come from blood, collected from a patient who underwent chemoradiotherapy. The receptor's source is a human donor with HPV-associated anogenital cancer. The CDR3 DNA reads TGTGCCAGCTCACCCCCGGGACGTCGCCCTAGCACAGATACGCAGTATTTT. Protein sequence: CASSPPGRRPSTDTQYF.